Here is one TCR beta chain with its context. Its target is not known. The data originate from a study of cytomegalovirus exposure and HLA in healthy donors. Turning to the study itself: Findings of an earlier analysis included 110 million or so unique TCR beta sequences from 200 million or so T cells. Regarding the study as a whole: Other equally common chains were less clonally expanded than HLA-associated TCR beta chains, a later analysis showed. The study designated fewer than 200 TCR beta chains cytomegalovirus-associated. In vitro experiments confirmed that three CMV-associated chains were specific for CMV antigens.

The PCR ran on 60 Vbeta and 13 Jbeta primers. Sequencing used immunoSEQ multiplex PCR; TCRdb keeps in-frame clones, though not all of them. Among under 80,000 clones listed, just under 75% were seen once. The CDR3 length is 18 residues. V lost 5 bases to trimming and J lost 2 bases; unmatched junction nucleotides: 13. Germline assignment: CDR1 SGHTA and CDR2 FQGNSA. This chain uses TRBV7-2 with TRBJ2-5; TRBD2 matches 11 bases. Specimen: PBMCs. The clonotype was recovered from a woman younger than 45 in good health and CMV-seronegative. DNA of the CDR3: TGTGCCAGCAGCCTATATGGCGATAGCGGGAGGGTACAAGAGACCCAGTACTTC. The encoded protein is CASSLYGDSGRVQETQYF.